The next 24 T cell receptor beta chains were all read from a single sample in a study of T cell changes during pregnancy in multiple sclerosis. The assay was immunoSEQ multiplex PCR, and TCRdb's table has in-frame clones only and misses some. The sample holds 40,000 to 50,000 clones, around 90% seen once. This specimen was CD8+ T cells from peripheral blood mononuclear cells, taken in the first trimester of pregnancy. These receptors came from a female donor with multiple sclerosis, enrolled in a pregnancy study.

CDR3 nucleotide sequence: TGTGCCAGCAGCCCAGGGGGACTAGCGGGGATGAATGAGCAGTTCTTC. Encoded protein: CASSPGGLAGMNEQFF. This chain connects TRBV7-8 to TRBJ2-1; 13 bases are a match to TRBD2. This CDR3 comprises 16 residues. CDR1 and CDR2 from the germline V gene are SGHVS and FQNEAQ. Germline trimming cut 5 bases from V and 7 bases from J; bases unmatched to any gene: 8.

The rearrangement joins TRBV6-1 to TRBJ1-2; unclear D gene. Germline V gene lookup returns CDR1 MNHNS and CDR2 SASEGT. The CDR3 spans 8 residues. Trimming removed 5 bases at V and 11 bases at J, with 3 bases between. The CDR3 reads CASSPYTF. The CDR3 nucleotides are TGTGCCAGCAGTCCTTACACCTTC.

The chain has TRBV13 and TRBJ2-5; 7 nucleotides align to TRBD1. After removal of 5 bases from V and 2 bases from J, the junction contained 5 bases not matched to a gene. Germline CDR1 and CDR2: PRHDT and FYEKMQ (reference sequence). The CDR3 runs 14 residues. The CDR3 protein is CASSLRDRQETQYF. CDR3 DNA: TGTGCCAGCAGCCTACGGGACAGACAAGAGACCCAGTACTTC.

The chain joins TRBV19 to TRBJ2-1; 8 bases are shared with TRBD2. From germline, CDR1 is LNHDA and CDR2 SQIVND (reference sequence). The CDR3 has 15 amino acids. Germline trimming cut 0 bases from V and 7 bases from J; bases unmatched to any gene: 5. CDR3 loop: CASSIDRGGWNEQFF. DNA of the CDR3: TGTGCCAGTAGTATAGACCGCGGGGGGTGGAATGAGCAGTTCTTC.

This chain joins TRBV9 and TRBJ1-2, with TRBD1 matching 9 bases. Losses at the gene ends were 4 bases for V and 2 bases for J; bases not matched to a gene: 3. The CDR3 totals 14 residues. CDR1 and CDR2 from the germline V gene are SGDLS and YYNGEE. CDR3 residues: CASSRTGANYGYTF. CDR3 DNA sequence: TGTGCCAGCAGCCGGACAGGGGCAAACTATGGCTACACCTTC.

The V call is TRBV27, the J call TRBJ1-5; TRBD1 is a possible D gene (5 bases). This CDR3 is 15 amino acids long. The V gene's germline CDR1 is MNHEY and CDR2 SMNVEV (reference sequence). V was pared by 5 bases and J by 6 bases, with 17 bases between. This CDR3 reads CASSHYGPQGQPQHF. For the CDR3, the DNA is TGTGCCAGCAGTCACTACGGCCCGCAGGGTCAGCCCCAGCATTTT.

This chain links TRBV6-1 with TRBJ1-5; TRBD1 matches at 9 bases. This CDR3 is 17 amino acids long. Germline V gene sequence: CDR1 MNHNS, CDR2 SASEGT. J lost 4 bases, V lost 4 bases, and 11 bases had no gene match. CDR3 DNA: TGTGCCAGCAGTGGATCATATGGACAGGGGAGTAATCAGCCCCAGCATTTT. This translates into CASSGSYGQGSNQPQHF.

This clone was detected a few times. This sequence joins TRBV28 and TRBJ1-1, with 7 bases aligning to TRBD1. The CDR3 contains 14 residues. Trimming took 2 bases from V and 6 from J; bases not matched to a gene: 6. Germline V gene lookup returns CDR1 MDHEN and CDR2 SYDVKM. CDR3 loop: CASSLGRGTAEAFF. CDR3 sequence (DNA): TGTGCCAGCAGTTTAGGCAGGGGGACCGCTGAAGCTTTCTTT.

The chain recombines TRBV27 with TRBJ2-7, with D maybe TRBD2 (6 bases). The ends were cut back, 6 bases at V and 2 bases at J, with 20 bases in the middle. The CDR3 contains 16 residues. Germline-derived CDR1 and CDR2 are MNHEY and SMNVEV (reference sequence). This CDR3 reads CASSPLGASETYEQYF. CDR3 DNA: TGTGCCAGCAGCCCCTTAGGGGCTAGCGAGACCTACGAGCAGTACTTC.

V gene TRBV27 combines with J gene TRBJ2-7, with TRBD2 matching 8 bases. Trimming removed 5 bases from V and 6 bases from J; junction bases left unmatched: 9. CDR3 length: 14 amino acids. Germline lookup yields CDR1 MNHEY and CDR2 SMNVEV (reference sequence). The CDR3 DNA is TGTGCCAGCAGTCCCGGGACGGGAGGGGTCGAGCAGTACTTC. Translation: CASSPGTGGVEQYF.

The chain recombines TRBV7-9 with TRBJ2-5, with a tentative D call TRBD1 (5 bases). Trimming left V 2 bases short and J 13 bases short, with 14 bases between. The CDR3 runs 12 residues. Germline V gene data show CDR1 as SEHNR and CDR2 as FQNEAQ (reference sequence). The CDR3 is CASSLYRTSRYF. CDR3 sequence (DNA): TGTGCCAGCAGCTTATACAGGACCTCCCGGTACTTC.

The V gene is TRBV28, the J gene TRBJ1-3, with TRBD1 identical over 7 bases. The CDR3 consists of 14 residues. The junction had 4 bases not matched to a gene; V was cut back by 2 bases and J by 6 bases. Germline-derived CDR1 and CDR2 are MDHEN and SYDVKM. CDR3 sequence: CASSLKDRLNTIYF. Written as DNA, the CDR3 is TGTGCCAGCAGTTTAAAGGACAGGTTAAACACCATATATTTT.

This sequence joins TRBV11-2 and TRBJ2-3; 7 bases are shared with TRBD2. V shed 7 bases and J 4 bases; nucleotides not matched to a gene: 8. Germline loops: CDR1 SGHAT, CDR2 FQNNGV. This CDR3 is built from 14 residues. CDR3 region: CASKTAGEPDTQYF. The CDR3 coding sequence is TGTGCCAGCAAAACCGCGGGGGAACCAGATACGCAGTATTTT.

The CDR3 coding sequence is TGCGCCAGCAGCGCACTGCCGCCCAGGGAAGAAGAAAAACTGTTTTTT. This codes for CASSALPPREEEKLFF. This chain joins TRBV5-1 and TRBJ1-4, with D possibly TRBD1 on 5 matching bases. The CDR3 loop spans 16 amino acids. V shed 4 bases and J shed 8 bases, with 21 bases lying between them. Looked up from germline, CDR1 is SGHRS and CDR2 is YFSETQ.

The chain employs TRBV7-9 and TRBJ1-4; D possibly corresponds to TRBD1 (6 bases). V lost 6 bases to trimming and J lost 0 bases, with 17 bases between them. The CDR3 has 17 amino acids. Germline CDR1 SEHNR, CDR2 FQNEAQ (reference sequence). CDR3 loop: CASRGGSESATNEKLFF. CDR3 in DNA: TGTGCCAGCAGAGGGGGATCGGAGTCGGCAACTAATGAAAAACTGTTTTTT.

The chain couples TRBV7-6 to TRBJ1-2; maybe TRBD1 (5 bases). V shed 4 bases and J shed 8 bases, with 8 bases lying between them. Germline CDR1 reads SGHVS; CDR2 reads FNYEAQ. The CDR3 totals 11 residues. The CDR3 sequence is CASSSQGGYTF. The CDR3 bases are TGTGCCAGCAGCTCCCAGGGCGGCTACACCTTC.

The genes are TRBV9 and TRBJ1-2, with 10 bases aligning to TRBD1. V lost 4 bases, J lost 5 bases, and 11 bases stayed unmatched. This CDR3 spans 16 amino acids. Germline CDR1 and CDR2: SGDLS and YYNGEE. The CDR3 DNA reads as TGTGCCAGCAGCCTCATCGGGACAGGGGATTGGTATGGCTACACCTTC. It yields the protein CASSLIGTGDWYGYTF.

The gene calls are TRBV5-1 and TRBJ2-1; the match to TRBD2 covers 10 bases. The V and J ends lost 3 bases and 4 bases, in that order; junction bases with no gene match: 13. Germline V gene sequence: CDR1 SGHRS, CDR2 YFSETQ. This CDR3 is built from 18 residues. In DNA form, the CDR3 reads TGCGCCAGCAGCTCCTACCGAGCGGGAGGGTCGGGTTACAATGAGCAGTTCTTC. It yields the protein CASSSYRAGGSGYNEQFF.

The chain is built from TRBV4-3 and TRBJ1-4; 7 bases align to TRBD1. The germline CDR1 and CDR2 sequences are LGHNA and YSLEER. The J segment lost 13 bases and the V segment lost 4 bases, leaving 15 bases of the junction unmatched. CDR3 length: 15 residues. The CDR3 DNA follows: TGCGCCAGCAGCCCATTATATTCCGGGACAGAGGGACTGTTTTTT. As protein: CASSPLYSGTEGLFF.

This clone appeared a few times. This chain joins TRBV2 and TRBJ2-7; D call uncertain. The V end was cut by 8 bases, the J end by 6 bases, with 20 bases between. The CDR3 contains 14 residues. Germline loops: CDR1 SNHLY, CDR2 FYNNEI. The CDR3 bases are TGTGCCAGCGCTTTTCCTCAAACGGTTTCCGAGCAGTACTTC. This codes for CASAFPQTVSEQYF.

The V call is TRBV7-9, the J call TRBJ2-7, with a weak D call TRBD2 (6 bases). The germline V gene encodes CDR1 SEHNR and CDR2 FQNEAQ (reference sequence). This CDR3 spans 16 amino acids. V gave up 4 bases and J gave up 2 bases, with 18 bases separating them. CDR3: CASSSERPGVPYEQYF. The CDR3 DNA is TGTGCCAGCAGCTCAGAGAGGCCGGGGGTCCCCTACGAGCAGTACTTC.

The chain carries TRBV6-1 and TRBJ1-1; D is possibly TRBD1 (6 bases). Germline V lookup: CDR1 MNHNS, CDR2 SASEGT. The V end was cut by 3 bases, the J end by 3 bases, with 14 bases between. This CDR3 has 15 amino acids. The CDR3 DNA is TGTGCCAGCAGTGATTTTAGGGGGGGATACACTGAAGCTTTCTTT. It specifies CASSDFRGGYTEAFF.

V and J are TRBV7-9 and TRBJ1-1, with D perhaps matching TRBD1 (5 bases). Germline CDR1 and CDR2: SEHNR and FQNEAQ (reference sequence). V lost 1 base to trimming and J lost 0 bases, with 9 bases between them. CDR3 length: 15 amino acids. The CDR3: CASSLGGGLNTEAFF. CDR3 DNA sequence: TGTGCCAGCAGCTTAGGGGGCGGACTGAACACTGAAGCTTTCTTT.

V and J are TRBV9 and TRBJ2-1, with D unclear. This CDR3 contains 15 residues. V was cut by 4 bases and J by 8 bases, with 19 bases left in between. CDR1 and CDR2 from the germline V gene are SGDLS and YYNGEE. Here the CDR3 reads CASSPPERPQDEQFF. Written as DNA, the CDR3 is TGTGCCAGCAGCCCCCCTGAGAGACCTCAGGATGAGCAGTTCTTC. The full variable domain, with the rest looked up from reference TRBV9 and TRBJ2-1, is DSGVTQTPKHLITATGQRVTLRCSPRSGDLSVYWYQQSLDQGLQFLIQYYNGEERAKGNILERFSAQQFPDLHSELNLSSLELGDSALYFCASSPPERPQDEQFFGPGTRLTVL.